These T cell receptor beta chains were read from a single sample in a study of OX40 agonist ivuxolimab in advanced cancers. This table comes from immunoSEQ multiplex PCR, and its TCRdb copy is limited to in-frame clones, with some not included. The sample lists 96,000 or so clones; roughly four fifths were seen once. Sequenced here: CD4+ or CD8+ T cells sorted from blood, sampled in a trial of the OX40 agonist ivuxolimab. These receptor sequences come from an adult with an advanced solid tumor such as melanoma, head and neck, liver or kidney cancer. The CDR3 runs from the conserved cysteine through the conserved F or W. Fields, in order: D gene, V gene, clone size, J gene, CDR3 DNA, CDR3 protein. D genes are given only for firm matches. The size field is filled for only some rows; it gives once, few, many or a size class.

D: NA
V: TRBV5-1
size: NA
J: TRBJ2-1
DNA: TGCGCCAGCTGGGCTGGCTACAATGAGCAGTTCTTC
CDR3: CASWAGYNEQFF

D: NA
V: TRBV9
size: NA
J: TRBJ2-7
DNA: TGTGCCAGCAGCGTAGAAGGCAGCCCCTACGAGCAGTACTTC
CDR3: CASSVEGSPYEQYF

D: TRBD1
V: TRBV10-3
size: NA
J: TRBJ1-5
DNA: TGTGCCATCAGTGAGAGGGGAACAGGGGATCAGCCCCAGCATTTT
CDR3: CAISERGTGDQPQHF

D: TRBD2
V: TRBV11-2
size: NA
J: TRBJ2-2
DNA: TGTGCCAGCAGCTTAGGGCCTAGCGGGCCGACCGGGGAGCTGTTTTTT
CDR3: CASSLGPSGPTGELFF

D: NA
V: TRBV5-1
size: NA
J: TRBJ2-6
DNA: TGCGCCAGCAGCTTGGTGACAGGTTCGAACTCTGGGGCCAACGTCCTGACTTTC
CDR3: CASSLVTGSNSGANVLTF

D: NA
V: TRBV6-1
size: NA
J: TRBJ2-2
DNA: TGTGCCAGCAGTGAATGGGCGGGGGCCACGAACACCGGGGAGCTGTTTTTT
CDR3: CASSEWAGATNTGELFF

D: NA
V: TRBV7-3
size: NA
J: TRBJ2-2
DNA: TGTGCCAGCAGCTTAATTGGGGGATCCACCGGGGAGCTGTTTTTT
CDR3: CASSLIGGSTGELFF

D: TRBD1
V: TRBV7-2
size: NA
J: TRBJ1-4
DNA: TGTGCCAGCAGCTTCGGGGGACAGGTCGAAAAACTGTTTTTT
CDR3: CASSFGGQVEKLFF

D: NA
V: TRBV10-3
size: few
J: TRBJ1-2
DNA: TGTGCCGTCGGCCCTGGACAGACTGGGGTAGGTGGCTACACCTTC
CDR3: CAVGPGQTGVGGYTF

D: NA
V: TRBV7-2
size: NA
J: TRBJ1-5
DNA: TGTGCCAGCAGTCCTTCGGGGGGCGGCCGCAATCAGCCCCAGCATTTT
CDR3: CASSPSGGGRNQPQHF

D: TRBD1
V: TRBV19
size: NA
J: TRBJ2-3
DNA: TGTGCCAGTAGTCCAAACCCCAGGGGGATAAGCACAGATACGCAGTATTTT
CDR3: CASSPNPRGISTDTQYF

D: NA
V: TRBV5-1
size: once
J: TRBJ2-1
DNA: TGCGCCAGCAGCTTCCAGGCCTCGGGATCCTCTCCCAATGAGCAGTTCTTC
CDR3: CASSFQASGSSPNEQFF

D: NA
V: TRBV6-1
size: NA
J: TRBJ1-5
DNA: TGTGCCAGCAGTGAGCAAGGGGGGTTTCATGGCAATCAGCCCCAGCATTTT
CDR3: CASSEQGGFHGNQPQHF

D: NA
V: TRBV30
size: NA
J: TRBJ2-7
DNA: TGTGCCTGGAAGGCCGAATACCCCTACGAGCAGTACTTC
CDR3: CAWKAEYPYEQYF

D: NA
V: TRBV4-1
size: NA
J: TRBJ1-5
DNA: TGCGCCAGCAGCCAAACCCTACTAAGGGGTCCCAATCAGCCCCAGCATTTT
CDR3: CASSQTLLRGPNQPQHF

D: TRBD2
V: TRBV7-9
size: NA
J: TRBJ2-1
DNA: TGTGCCAGCAGCTTAAGGACTAGCAATGAGCAGTTCTTC
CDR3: CASSLRTSNEQFF

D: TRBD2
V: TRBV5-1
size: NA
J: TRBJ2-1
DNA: TGCGCCAGCAGCTGGACTAGCGGGACCAATGAGCAGTTCTTC
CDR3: CASSWTSGTNEQFF

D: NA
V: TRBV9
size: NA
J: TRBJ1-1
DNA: TGTGCCAGCAGCGTAGGGGGGGACACTGAAGCTTTCTTT
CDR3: CASSVGGDTEAFF

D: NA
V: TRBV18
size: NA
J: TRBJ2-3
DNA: TGTGCCAGCTCACCAGGGGACACCACAGATACGCAGTATTTT
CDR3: CASSPGDTTDTQYF

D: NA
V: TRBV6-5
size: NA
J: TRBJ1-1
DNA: TGTGCCAGCAGTTACTCCGGGGGGCAAGGCACTGAAGCTTTCTTT
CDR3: CASSYSGGQGTEAFF

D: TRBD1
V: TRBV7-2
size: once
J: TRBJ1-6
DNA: TGTGCCAGCAGCTCCTCGGGACAGGTCAATTCACCCCTCCACTTT
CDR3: CASSSSGQVNSPLHF

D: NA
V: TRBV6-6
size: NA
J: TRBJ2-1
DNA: TGTGCCAGCAGCCGTACAGGGGGTGCGGGAGTCCAGTTCTTC
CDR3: CASSRTGGAGVQFF

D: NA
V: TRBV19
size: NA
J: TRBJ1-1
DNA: TGTGCCAGTAGTATTGGCAGGGGCCCGGGCCTGAACACTGAAGCTTTCTTT
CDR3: CASSIGRGPGLNTEAFF

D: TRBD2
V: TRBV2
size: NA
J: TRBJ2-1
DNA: TGTGCCAGCAGGGCTAGCGGGACCGTTAAGAATGAGCAGTTCTTC
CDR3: CASRASGTVKNEQFF

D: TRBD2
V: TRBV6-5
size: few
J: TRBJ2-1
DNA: TGTGCCAGCAGCCCCAGCGGGGGGGAAAATGAGCAGTTCTTC
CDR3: CASSPSGGENEQFF

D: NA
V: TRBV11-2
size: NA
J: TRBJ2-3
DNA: TGTGCCAGCAGCTTGGGCGACTGGATCAGCACAGATACGCAGTATTTT
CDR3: CASSLGDWISTDTQYF

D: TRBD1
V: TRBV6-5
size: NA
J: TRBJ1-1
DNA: TGTGCCATCGGGACAGGGATGAACACTGAAGCTTTCTTT
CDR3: CAIGTGMNTEAFF

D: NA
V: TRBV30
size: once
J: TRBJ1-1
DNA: TGTGCCTGGACCCAAGGTGGCACTGAAGCTTTCTTT
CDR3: CAWTQGGTEAFF

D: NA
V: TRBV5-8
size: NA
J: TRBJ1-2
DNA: TGTGCAGCGACAGTCTATGGCTACACCTTC
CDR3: CAATVYGYTF

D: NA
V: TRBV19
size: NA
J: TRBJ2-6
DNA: TGTGCCAGTAGTATCCGGACGGATCCCTCTGGGGCCAACGTCCTGACTTTC
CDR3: CASSIRTDPSGANVLTF

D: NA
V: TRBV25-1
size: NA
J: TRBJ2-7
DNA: TGTGCCAGCAGTGATGGCCAGCGGGCCCCCTCCTACGAGCAGTACTTC
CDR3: CASSDGQRAPSYEQYF

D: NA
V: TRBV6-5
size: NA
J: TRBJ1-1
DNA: TGTGCCAGCAGTTTGCATGAGGGGACTGAAGCTTTCTTT
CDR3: CASSLHEGTEAFF

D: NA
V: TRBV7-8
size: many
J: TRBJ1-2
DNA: TGTGCCAGCAGGCGAGCGACAGAGGACTATGGCTACACCTTC
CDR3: CASRRATEDYGYTF

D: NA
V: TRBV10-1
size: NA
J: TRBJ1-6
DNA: TGCGCCAGCAGTGAGCTTTTGGGAGGTGAAGGCTCACCCCTCCACTTT
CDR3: CASSELLGGEGSPLHF

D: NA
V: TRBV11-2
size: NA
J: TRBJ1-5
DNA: TGTGCCAGCAGCCTCATGGGGCAGGCTCAGGGTCAGCCCCAGCATTTT
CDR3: CASSLMGQAQGQPQHF

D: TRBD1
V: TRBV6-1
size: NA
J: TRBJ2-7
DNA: TGTGCCAGCAGTGGAGCCGGGACAGGGGGCCGATCCTACGAGCAGTACTTC
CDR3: CASSGAGTGGRSYEQYF

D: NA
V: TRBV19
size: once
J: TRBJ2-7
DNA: TGTGCCAGTAGTATTTTGGACAGCTCCTACGAGCAGTACTTC
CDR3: CASSILDSSYEQYF

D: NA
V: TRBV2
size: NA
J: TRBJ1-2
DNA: TGTGCCAGCAGTTCCGGGACACTCTATGGCTACACCTTC
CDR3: CASSSGTLYGYTF

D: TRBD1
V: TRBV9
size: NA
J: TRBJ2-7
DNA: TGTGCCAGCAGCGTAGACAGGGGACACATACCCTACGAGCAGTACTTC
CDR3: CASSVDRGHIPYEQYF

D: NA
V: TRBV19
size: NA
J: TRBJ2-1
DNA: TGTGCCAGTAGTGACGAGGGGGGTGAGCAGTTCTTC
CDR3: CASSDEGGEQFF

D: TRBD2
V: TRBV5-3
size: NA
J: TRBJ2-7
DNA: TGTGCCAGAAGCTTGGCCAGCGGGAGCCGCAGCGGCGAGCAGTACTTC
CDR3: CARSLASGSRSGEQYF

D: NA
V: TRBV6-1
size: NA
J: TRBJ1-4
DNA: TGTGCCAGCGGAACCGCGGACTCCCTCTTCTTT
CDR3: CASGTADSLFF

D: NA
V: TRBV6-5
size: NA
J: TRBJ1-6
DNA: TGTGCCAGCAGTTGGGCACAGAGAGTGAATTCACCCCTCCACTTT
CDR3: CASSWAQRVNSPLHF

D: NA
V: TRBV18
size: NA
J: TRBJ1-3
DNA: TGTGCCAGCTCAGTGGAGCGCGGTTCTGGAAACACCATATATTTT
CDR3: CASSVERGSGNTIYF

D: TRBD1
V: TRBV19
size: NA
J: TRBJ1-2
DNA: TGTGCCAGTAGTACGGACAGGGCCCTTTCTAACTATGGCTACACCTTC
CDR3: CASSTDRALSNYGYTF

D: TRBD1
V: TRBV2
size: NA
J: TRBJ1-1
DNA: TGTGCCAGTGACAGGGGGCTCTCTGAAGCTTTCTTT
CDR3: CASDRGLSEAFF

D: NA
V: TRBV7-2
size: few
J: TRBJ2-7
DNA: TGTGCCAGCAGCTTAGCGGAGACAAGGACCTACGAGCAGTACTTC
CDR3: CASSLAETRTYEQYF

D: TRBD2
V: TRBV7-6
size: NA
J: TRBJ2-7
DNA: TGTGCCAGCAGCTTAGAGGGGCGTGGCGTTCGCGGGAGTAAAGACGAGCAGTACTTC
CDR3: CASSLEGRGVRGSKDEQYF

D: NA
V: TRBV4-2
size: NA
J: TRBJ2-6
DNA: TGTGCCAGCAGCCAAGATAGGGCCAGGCTGAGCTCTGGGGCCAACGTCCTGACTTTC
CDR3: CASSQDRARLSSGANVLTF

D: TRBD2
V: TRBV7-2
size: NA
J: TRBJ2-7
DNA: TGTGCCAGCAGCCAGACTAGCGGGGTCTCCTACGAGCAGTACTTC
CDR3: CASSQTSGVSYEQYF

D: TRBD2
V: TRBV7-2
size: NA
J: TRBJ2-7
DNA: TGTGCCAGCAGCTTAGGCGGGGGAAGCTCCTACGAGCAGTACTTC
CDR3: CASSLGGGSSYEQYF

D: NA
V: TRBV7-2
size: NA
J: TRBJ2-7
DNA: TGTGCCAGCAGCTTACGGGGGGCCCCCTACGAGCAGTACTTC
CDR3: CASSLRGAPYEQYF

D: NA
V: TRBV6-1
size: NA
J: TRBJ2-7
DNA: TGTGCCAGCGGGCAGTGGGGGCGCATCAACGAGCAGTACTTC
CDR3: CASGQWGRINEQYF

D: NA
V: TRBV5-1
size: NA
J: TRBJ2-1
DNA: TGCGCCAGCAGCGCAATTGCCGGGCCCCGGGGCCATGAGCAGTTCTTC
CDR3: CASSAIAGPRGHEQFF

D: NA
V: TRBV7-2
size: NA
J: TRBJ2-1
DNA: TGTGCCAGCAGCTTAGACGGGTATGGGAATGAGCAGTTCTTC
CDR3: CASSLDGYGNEQFF

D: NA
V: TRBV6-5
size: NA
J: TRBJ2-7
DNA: TGTGCCAGCAGGGGCGAGGACTTTCACTACGAGCAGTACTTC
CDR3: CASRGEDFHYEQYF

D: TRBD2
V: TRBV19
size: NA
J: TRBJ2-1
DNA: TGTGCCAGTAGTATGGGGGGACTAGCGGGAGGAGATGAGCAGTTCTTC
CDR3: CASSMGGLAGGDEQFF